Below, 9 T cell receptor beta chains from the same sample are listed, as sequenced in a study of cytotoxic CD8 clonotypes in ibrutinib-treated CLL. This table comes from immunoSEQ multiplex PCR, and its TCRdb copy is limited to in-frame clones, with some not included. Seen here are about 80,000 clones, 70% to 80% observed once, and the top ten hold nearly 5%. The sequences come from PBMCs, collected after 12 months of ibrutinib treatment. These receptors all come from a human donor with chronic lymphocytic leukemia.

The chain couples TRBV6-5 to TRBJ1-5, with a possible D match to TRBD1 (5 bases). Trimming removed 2 bases from V and 6 bases from J, with 11 bases in between. The germline gives CDR1 MNHEY, CDR2 SVGAGI. This CDR3 region has 14 residues. Here the CDR3 reads CASSYGGWGQPQHF. CDR3 sequence (DNA): TGTGCCAGCAGTTACGGGGGGTGGGGTCAGCCCCAGCATTTT.

This chain connects TRBV7-2 to TRBJ2-3; D call uncertain. This CDR3 comprises 14 residues. V lost 1 base to trimming and J lost 6 bases, with 11 bases between them. Looked up from germline, CDR1 is SGHTA and CDR2 is FQGNSA. Here the CDR3 reads CASSLGVGMDTQYF. As DNA, the CDR3 is TGTGCCAGCAGCTTAGGGGTAGGGATGGATACGCAGTATTTT. Based on the CDR3 plus reference TRBV7-2 and TRBJ2-3, the full variable domain is GAGVSQSPSNKVTEKGKDVELRCDPISGHTALYWYRQSLGQGLEFLIYFQGNSAPDKSGLPSDRFSAERTGGSVSTLTIQRTQQEDSAVYLCASSLGVGMDTQYFGPGTRLTVL.

V is TRBV27 and J is TRBJ2-7; TRBD2 aligns across 7 bases. There are 17 residues in the CDR3. The V segment lost 7 bases and the J segment 0 bases; nucleotides outside the gene matches: 15. The V gene's germline CDR1 is MNHEY and CDR2 SMNVEV (reference sequence). Here the CDR3 reads CASTPLGLADPSYEQYF. The DNA for the CDR3 is TGTGCCAGCACGCCCCTGGGGCTAGCGGACCCCTCCTACGAGCAGTACTTC.

The CDR3 nucleotides are TGTGCCAGCAGTTTCCCCGGGACAGCCTATGGCTACACCTTC. Its translation is CASSFPGTAYGYTF. The chain couples TRBV28 to TRBJ1-2, with 7 bases aligning to TRBD1. Germline CDR1 is MDHEN and CDR2 is SYDVKM. J lost 4 bases, V lost 3 bases, and 5 bases had no gene match. This CDR3 spans 14 amino acids.

This clone is labeled medium-sized. The chain has TRBV15 and TRBJ2-1, with D possibly TRBD2 on 7 matching bases. Germline lookup yields CDR1 LNHNV and CDR2 YYDKDF (reference sequence). Trimming removed 8 bases at V and 7 bases at J, with 30 bases between. The CDR3 runs to 18 residues. CDR3 sequence reads: CATRGQGAKRGLQNEQFF. The CDR3 DNA reads as TGTGCCACCCGGGGGCAGGGCGCTAAGCGGGGCCTCCAGAATGAGCAGTTCTTC.

The chain joins TRBV28 to TRBJ2-7, with TRBD2 matching over 10 bases. The CDR3 length is 16 residues. Looked up from germline, CDR1 is MDHEN and CDR2 is SYDVKM. Germline trimming cut 2 bases from V and 2 bases from J; bases unmatched to any gene: 6. The CDR3 loop is CASSLIGTSAPYEQYF. CDR3 nucleotides: TGTGCCAGCAGTTTAATCGGGACTAGCGCACCCTACGAGCAGTACTTC.

Written as DNA, the CDR3 is TGTGCCAGCAGTGAGGAACTAGCGGGAGGGCGATATGAGCAGTTCTTC. Encoded protein: CASSEELAGGRYEQFF. V is TRBV6-4 and J is TRBJ2-1, with 13 bases fitting TRBD2. The V segment lost 3 bases and the J segment 8 bases; nucleotides outside the gene matches: 7. The CDR3 contains 16 residues. Germline V gene lookup returns CDR1 MRHNA and CDR2 SNTAGT.

The chain recombines TRBV5-1 with TRBJ2-1, with TRBD2 matching 12 bases. This CDR3 comprises 17 residues. CDR1 is SGHRS and CDR2 is YFSETQ in the germline V gene. Losses at the gene ends were 0 bases for V and 4 bases for J; bases not matched to a gene: 5. Here the CDR3 reads CASSLDRTSGGYNEQFF. CDR3 DNA: TGCGCCAGCAGCTTGGACAGAACTAGCGGGGGGTACAATGAGCAGTTCTTC.

This sequence joins TRBV19 and TRBJ2-5, with 7 bases that match TRBD1. This CDR3 has 14 residues. Germline CDR1 and CDR2: LNHDA and SQIVND (reference sequence). Trimming removed 7 bases from V and 3 bases from J; junction bases left unmatched: 8. The CDR3 here is CASTNEGAKETQYF. In DNA, the CDR3 is TGTGCCAGTACAAACGAGGGGGCAAAAGAGACCCAGTACTTC. Filled out from reference TRBV19 and TRBJ2-5, the complete variable domain reads DGGITQSPKYLFRKEGQNVTLSCEQNLNHDAMYWYRQDPGQGLRLIYYSQIVNDFQKGDIAEGYSVSREKKESFPLTVTSAQKNPTAFYLCASTNEGAKETQYFGPGTRLLVL.